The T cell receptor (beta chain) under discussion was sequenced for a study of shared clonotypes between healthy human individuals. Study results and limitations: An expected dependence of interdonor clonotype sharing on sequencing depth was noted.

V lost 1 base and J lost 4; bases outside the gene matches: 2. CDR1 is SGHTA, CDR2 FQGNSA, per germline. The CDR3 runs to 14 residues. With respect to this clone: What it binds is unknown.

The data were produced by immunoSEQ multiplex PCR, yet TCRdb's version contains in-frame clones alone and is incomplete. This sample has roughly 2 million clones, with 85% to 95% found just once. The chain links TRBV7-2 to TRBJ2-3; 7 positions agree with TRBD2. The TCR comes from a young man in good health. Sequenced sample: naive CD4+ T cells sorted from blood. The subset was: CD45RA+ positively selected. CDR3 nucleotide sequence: TGTGCCAGCAGCTTAGGCGGGAGCGCAGATACGCAGTATTTT. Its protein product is CASSLGGSADTQYF.